The 2 T cell receptor beta chains below all came from one sample that was sequenced in a study. Profiling relied on immunoSEQ multiplex PCR, and the TCRdb table lists in-frame clones only, not all of them. The sample contains about 68,000 clones, roughly 93% of which appear only once. Input material: PBMCs. The source of these receptors is a man aged 35-49 years with rheumatoid arthritis.

The CDR3 DNA sequence: TGTGCCACCTCAGTGAACACTGAAGCTTTCTTT. Its protein product is CATSVNTEAFF. This sequence joins TRBV10-3 and TRBJ1-1; D ambiguous. The CDR3 consists of 11 residues. V lost 10 bases to trimming and J lost 0 bases, with 6 bases between them. The germline V gene has CDR1 ENHRY and CDR2 SYGVKD.

The chain has TRBV7-3 and TRBJ1-1, with 9 bases matching TRBD1. CDR1 is SGHTA, CDR2 FQGTGA, per germline. The CDR3 is made up of 15 amino acids. V shed 6 bases and J 7 bases; nucleotides not matched to a gene: 12. CDR3 sequence reads: CASRFVGTGRNEAFF. The DNA for the CDR3 is TGTGCCAGCAGGTTTGTGGGGACAGGGCGGAATGAAGCTTTCTTT.